This T cell receptor (beta chain) appears in the sequencing data of a study of control samples from healthy donors and cancer patients. Only in-frame clones appear in the TCRdb table, and some are missing; sequencing was by immunoSEQ multiplex PCR. The sample yields about 170,000 clones, 94% seen once. V lost 6 bases, J lost 3 bases, and 14 bases lay in between. Germline CDR1 is LNHDA and CDR2 is SQIVND (reference sequence). The CDR3 consists of 14 residues. V is TRBV19 and J is TRBJ1-1, with D perhaps TRBD1 (5 bases). This TCR derives from a woman under 30 in good health. Material: blood. CDR3 region: CASSPGRDHTEAFF. In DNA form, the CDR3 reads TGTGCCAGTAGCCCCGGGCGGGACCACACTGAAGCTTTCTTT. Looking up the rest from reference TRBV19 and TRBJ1-1 gives the full variable domain: DGGITQSPKYLFRKEGQNVTLSCEQNLNHDAMYWYRQDPGQGLRLIYYSQIVNDFQKGDIAEGYSVSREKKESFPLTVTSAQKNPTAFYLCASSPGRDHTEAFFGQGTRLTVV.